A selection of T cell receptor beta chains follows, all from one sample in a study of blood T cells in healthy people across ages. TCRdb processed the 5' RACE reads anew with MiXCR; each CDR3 protein has one entry. The data contain 1.5 million to 2 million distinct CDR3 sequences, roughly 52% of them singletons. The sequenced sample was blood. The receptor source for this set is a woman aged 40 to 50 in good health. CDR3s leave out the opening cysteine and the closing phenylalanine or tryptophan. The D gene is left open where the match is weak.

>TRBD1|TRBV29-1|TRBJ2-1
SFSWQGAPNNEQF
>TRBD2|TRBV4-3|TRBJ2-6
ASSRQDGGVSGANVLT
>TRBD2|TRBV27|TRBJ2-3
ASSLSMGSRGGSQY
>TRBD1|TRBV6-2/TRBV6-3|TRBJ2-4
ASSYLGQGPGY
>.|TRBV12-3/TRBV12-4|TRBJ1-1
ASSLTVSTEAF
>TRBD1|TRBV7-9|TRBJ2-1
ASSLVSLRDRGINEQF
>.|TRBV5-1|TRBJ2-3
ASSSNVGISTDTQY
>.|TRBV6-5|TRBJ2-3
VSGRSSTDTQY
>.|TRBV6-2/TRBV6-3|TRBJ2-3
ASSYPRTVTDTQY
>.|TRBV7-8|TRBJ1-1
ASSLDRNKIEAF
>.|TRBV6-2/TRBV6-3|TRBJ1-5
ASSYEWGGPGIVGNQPQH
>.|TRBV18|TRBJ1-2
ASSPDTAAYGYT